The rows below give T cell receptor beta chains drawn from one sample of a study of T cells in Graves' hyperthyroidism and ophthalmopathy. Via MiXCR, TCRdb re-called the multiplex PCR reads, giving one row per CDR3 protein. The data show approximately 610,000 distinct CDR3 sequences, about 14% seen once. Material: blood. The receptors come from a woman aged 35 to 49 with Graves' ophthalmopathy. CDR3s include the opening cysteine and the closing phenylalanine or tryptophan. D genes are given only for firm matches. Clone sizes are given selectively: once, few, many, or a class where the clone is expanded.

j_gene: TRBJ2-3
v_gene: TRBV27
abundance: many
d_gene: .
CDR3aa: CASSLFRSTDTQYF
CDR3nt: TGTGCCAGCAGTTTATTCCGGAGCACAGATACGCAGTATTTT

j_gene: TRBJ2-5
v_gene: TRBV7-8
abundance: many
d_gene: .
CDR3aa: CASSRRLGTQETQYF
CDR3nt: TGTGCCAGCAGCCGCCGACTGGGGACTCAAGAGACCCAGTACTTC

j_gene: TRBJ1-1
v_gene: TRBV11-1
abundance: .
d_gene: .
CDR3aa: CASSENWGTEAFF
CDR3nt: TGTGCCAGCAGCGAAAACTGGGGGACTGAAGCTTTCTTT

j_gene: TRBJ1-2
v_gene: TRBV12-3/TRBV12-4
abundance: many
d_gene: .
CDR3aa: CASSLAGTGNGYTF
CDR3nt: TGTGCCAGCAGTTTAGCTGGGACGGGTAATGGCTACACCTTC

j_gene: TRBJ1-2
v_gene: TRBV3-1
abundance: few
d_gene: .
CDR3aa: CASSRQHGYTF
CDR3nt: TGTGCCAGCAGCCGACAGCATGGCTACACCTTC

j_gene: TRBJ1-1
v_gene: TRBV10-3
abundance: few
d_gene: .
CDR3aa: CAISGVVGEAFF
CDR3nt: TGTGCCATCAGTGGGGTTGTGGGTGAGGCTTTCTTT

j_gene: TRBJ2-4
v_gene: TRBV7-8
abundance: .
d_gene: .
CDR3aa: CASSFGSIKNIQYF
CDR3nt: TGTGCCAGCAGCTTCGGCAGCATAAAAAACATTCAGTACTTC

j_gene: TRBJ2-2
v_gene: TRBV28
abundance: .
d_gene: .
CDR3aa: CASSSAPMGGELFF
CDR3nt: TGTGCCAGCAGTTCCGCCCCAATGGGCGGGGAGCTGTTTTTT

j_gene: TRBJ2-2
v_gene: TRBV15
abundance: many
d_gene: .
CDR3aa: CATSRGTGVDTGELFF
CDR3nt: TGTGCCACCAGCAGGGGTACGGGAGTAGACACCGGGGAGCTGTTTTTT

j_gene: TRBJ1-2
v_gene: TRBV25-1
abundance: many
d_gene: .
CDR3aa: CASSEYRLGYTF
CDR3nt: TGTGCCAGCAGTGAATACAGGTTGGGCTACACCTTC

j_gene: TRBJ2-5
v_gene: TRBV12-3/TRBV12-4
abundance: .
d_gene: TRBD2
CDR3aa: CASALTSSQETQYF
CDR3nt: TGTGCCAGCGCCCTGACTAGCTCTCAAGAGACCCAGTACTTC

j_gene: TRBJ2-7
v_gene: TRBV5-1
abundance: .
d_gene: .
CDR3aa: CASKRDAAYEQYF
CDR3nt: TGCGCCAGCAAAAGGGACGCCGCCTACGAGCAGTACTTC

j_gene: TRBJ2-1
v_gene: TRBV11-3
abundance: .
d_gene: .
CDR3aa: CASSFPEANEQFF
CDR3nt: TGTGCCAGCAGCTTCCCGGAGGCGAATGAGCAGTTCTTC

j_gene: TRBJ1-3
v_gene: TRBV28
abundance: many
d_gene: TRBD1
CDR3aa: CASSLWGQGTTSGNTIYF
CDR3nt: TGTGCCAGCAGTTTATGGGGACAGGGGACCACCTCTGGAAACACCATATATTTT

j_gene: TRBJ1-1
v_gene: TRBV29-1
abundance: many
d_gene: .
CDR3aa: CSVEEVGRKAFF
CDR3nt: TGCAGCGTTGAAGAGGTGGGCAGGAAAGCTTTCTTT

j_gene: TRBJ2-7
v_gene: TRBV28
abundance: many
d_gene: .
CDR3aa: CASTSGDEQYF
CDR3nt: TGTGCCAGCACGTCCGGGGACGAGCAGTACTTC

j_gene: TRBJ2-4
v_gene: TRBV11-3
abundance: .
d_gene: .
CDR3aa: CASSLDSVNIQYF
CDR3nt: TGTGCCAGCAGCTTGGATAGCGTTAACATTCAGTACTTC

j_gene: TRBJ1-1
v_gene: TRBV9
abundance: many
d_gene: .
CDR3aa: CASSVGSVRDTEAFF
CDR3nt: TGTGCCAGCAGCGTAGGCAGTGTTAGGGACACTGAAGCTTTCTTT

j_gene: TRBJ2-5
v_gene: TRBV7-2
abundance: few
d_gene: TRBD2
CDR3aa: CASSRGLAGQTQYF
CDR3nt: TGTGCCAGCAGCAGGGGACTAGCGGGACAGACCCAGTACTTC

j_gene: TRBJ2-2
v_gene: TRBV29-1
abundance: .
d_gene: TRBD2
CDR3aa: CSVEREGNTGELFF
CDR3nt: TGCAGCGTTGAGAGGGAGGGGAACACCGGGGAGCTGTTTTTT

j_gene: TRBJ1-1
v_gene: TRBV6-8
abundance: few
d_gene: .
CDR3aa: CASRPGGGTAEAFF
CDR3nt: TGTGCCAGCAGGCCAGGCGGGGGGACTGCTGAAGCTTTCTTT

j_gene: TRBJ2-5
v_gene: TRBV10-3
abundance: .
d_gene: .
CDR3aa: CAISVSRDQETQYF
CDR3nt: TGTGCCATCAGTGTTTCAAGGGATCAAGAGACCCAGTACTTC

j_gene: TRBJ1-5
v_gene: TRBV30
abundance: few
d_gene: TRBD1
CDR3aa: CAWSGARDRDSNQPQHF
CDR3nt: TGTGCCTGGAGTGGAGCCCGGGACAGGGATAGCAATCAGCCCCAGCATTTT

j_gene: TRBJ2-7
v_gene: TRBV28
abundance: .
d_gene: .
CDR3aa: CASSPTGGRGYEQYF
CDR3nt: TGTGCCAGCAGCCCCACAGGAGGACGGGGCTACGAGCAGTACTTC

j_gene: TRBJ2-5
v_gene: TRBV5-1
abundance: many
d_gene: TRBD1
CDR3aa: CASSKGQGAVETQYF
CDR3nt: TGCGCCAGCAGCAAGGGACAGGGGGCGGTAGAGACCCAGTACTTC

j_gene: TRBJ2-7
v_gene: TRBV7-3
abundance: .
d_gene: TRBD2
CDR3aa: CASSLALALAGAEQYF
CDR3nt: TGTGCCAGCAGCTTAGCTTTAGCACTAGCGGGAGCCGAGCAGTACTTC

j_gene: TRBJ2-2
v_gene: TRBV12-3/TRBV12-4
abundance: few
d_gene: .
CDR3aa: CASSLLQARSTGELFF
CDR3nt: TGTGCCAGCAGTTTATTACAGGCTCGGAGCACCGGGGAGCTGTTTTTT

j_gene: TRBJ2-5
v_gene: TRBV2
abundance: many
d_gene: TRBD1
CDR3aa: CASSEQGAAGETQYF
CDR3nt: TGTGCCAGCAGTGAACAGGGGGCAGCAGGGGAGACCCAGTACTTC

j_gene: TRBJ2-7
v_gene: TRBV20-1
abundance: many
d_gene: .
CDR3aa: CSALLGTYEQYF
CDR3nt: TGCAGTGCCCTCCTGGGAACCTACGAGCAGTACTTC

j_gene: TRBJ2-7
v_gene: TRBV28
abundance: .
d_gene: .
CDR3aa: CASSLPLPGEQYF
CDR3nt: TGTGCCAGCAGTTTACCCCTCCCCGGTGAGCAGTACTTC

j_gene: TRBJ2-7
v_gene: TRBV5-1
abundance: many
d_gene: TRBD1
CDR3aa: CASSLDGTGSYEQYF
CDR3nt: TGCGCCAGCAGCTTGGACGGGACAGGGTCCTACGAGCAGTACTTC

j_gene: TRBJ2-7
v_gene: TRBV11-2
abundance: few
d_gene: .
CDR3aa: CASSLSGTSLSYEQYF
CDR3nt: TGTGCCAGCAGCTTATCCGGGACTTCACTTTCCTACGAGCAGTACTTC

j_gene: TRBJ2-7
v_gene: TRBV20-1
abundance: .
d_gene: TRBD2
CDR3aa: CSARGFGGGRSNEQYF
CDR3nt: TGCAGTGCTAGAGGGTTCGGAGGCGGGAGATCAAACGAGCAGTACTTC

j_gene: TRBJ1-6
v_gene: TRBV11-1
abundance: .
d_gene: .
CDR3aa: CASSLPEFGSPLHF
CDR3nt: TGTGCCAGCAGCTTACCAGAATTCGGTTCACCCCTCCACTTT

j_gene: TRBJ2-7
v_gene: TRBV19
abundance: few
d_gene: .
CDR3aa: CASRPGSDYEQYF
CDR3nt: TGTGCCAGTAGGCCAGGGAGTGACTACGAGCAGTACTTC

j_gene: TRBJ2-7
v_gene: TRBV20-1
abundance: many
d_gene: .
CDR3aa: CSARRDLSEQYF
CDR3nt: TGCAGTGCTAGGAGGGACTTGTCCGAGCAGTACTTC

j_gene: TRBJ1-1
v_gene: TRBV2
abundance: many
d_gene: .
CDR3aa: CASRTDVNTEAFF
CDR3nt: TGTGCCAGCAGGACCGATGTGAACACTGAAGCTTTCTTT

j_gene: TRBJ2-7
v_gene: TRBV30
abundance: many
d_gene: .
CDR3aa: CAWSATEYEQYF
CDR3nt: TGTGCCTGGAGCGCAACAGAGTACGAGCAGTACTTC

j_gene: TRBJ1-2
v_gene: TRBV4-1
abundance: few
d_gene: .
CDR3aa: CASSQEDTLPGYGYTF
CDR3nt: TGCGCCAGCAGCCAAGAGGACACTTTACCCGGCTATGGCTACACCTTC

j_gene: TRBJ1-1
v_gene: TRBV28
abundance: .
d_gene: .
CDR3aa: CASSFGFSVWNTEAFF
CDR3nt: TGTGCCAGCAGTTTCGGCTTCTCCGTCTGGAACACTGAAGCTTTCTTT

j_gene: TRBJ2-2
v_gene: TRBV13
abundance: .
d_gene: TRBD2
CDR3aa: CASRPREAGELFF
CDR3nt: TGTGCCAGCAGACCCCGGGAGGCCGGGGAGCTGTTTTTT

j_gene: TRBJ2-2
v_gene: TRBV2
abundance: many
d_gene: .
CDR3aa: CAWGRVGTGELFF
CDR3nt: TGTGCTTGGGGACGAGTTGGGACCGGGGAGCTGTTTTTT